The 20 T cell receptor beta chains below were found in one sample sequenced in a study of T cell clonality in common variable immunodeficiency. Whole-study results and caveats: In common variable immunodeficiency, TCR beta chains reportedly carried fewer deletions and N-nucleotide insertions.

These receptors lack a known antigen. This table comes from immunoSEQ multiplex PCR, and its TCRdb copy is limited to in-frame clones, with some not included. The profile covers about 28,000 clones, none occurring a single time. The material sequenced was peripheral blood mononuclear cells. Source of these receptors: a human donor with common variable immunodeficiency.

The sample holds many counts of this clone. The CDR3 protein is CSVEVLAGGSGNEQFF. CDR3 DNA (partial): TGCAGCGTTGAGGTGCTAGCGGGGGGATCGGGAAATGAG. The rearrangement links TRBV29-1 to TRBJ2-1; 11 nucleotides match TRBD2. With the read ending 3 residues before the CDR3 end, the germline J gene is used to fill in that end. This CDR3 has 16 amino acids. CDR1 SQVTM and CDR2 ANQGSEA come from the germline V gene. Unmatched junction bases numbered 11, after V lost 3 bases and J lost 7 bases.

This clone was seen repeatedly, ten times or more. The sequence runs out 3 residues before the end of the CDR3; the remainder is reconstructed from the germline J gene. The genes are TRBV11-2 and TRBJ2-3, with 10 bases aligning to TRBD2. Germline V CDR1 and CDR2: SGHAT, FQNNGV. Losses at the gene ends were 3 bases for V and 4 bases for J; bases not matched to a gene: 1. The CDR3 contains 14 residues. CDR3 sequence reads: CASSFLAGADTQYF. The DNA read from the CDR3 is TGTGCCAGCAGCTTTCTAGCGGGGGCAGATACG.

CDR3 DNA, as far as it was read: TGTGCCTGGAGTGTACAGTTTGGGACAACGAGGGGTAAATCGCGAAACACC. This sequence encodes CAWSVQFGTTRGKSRNT. The full CDR3 is CAWSVQFGTTRGKSRNTIYF. The gene calls are TRBV30 and TRBJ1-3, with D maybe TRBD1 (6 bases). The read stops 3 residues short of the end of the CDR3; the missing end is completed from the germline J gene. Trimming stripped 0 bases from V and 5 bases from J, with 29 bases between. Germline assignment: CDR1 GTSNPN and CDR2 SVGIG (reference sequence). CDR3 length equals 20 residues. The whole variable domain, filled in from reference TRBV30 and TRBJ1-3, reads SQTIHQWPATLVQPVGSPLSLECTVEGTSNPNLYWYRQAAGRGLQLLFYSVGIGQISSEVPQNLSASRPQDRQFILSSKKLLLSDSGFYLCAWSVQFGTTRGKSRNTIYFGEGSWLTVV.

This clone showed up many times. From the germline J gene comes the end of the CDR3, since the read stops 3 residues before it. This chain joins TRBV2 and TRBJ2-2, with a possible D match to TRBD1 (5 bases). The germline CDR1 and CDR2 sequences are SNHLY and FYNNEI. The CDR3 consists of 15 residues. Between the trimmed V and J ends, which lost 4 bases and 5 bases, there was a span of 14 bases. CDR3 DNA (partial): TGTGCCAGCAGTGCCAGACCAGGGAATACCGGGGAG. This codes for CASSARPGNTGE. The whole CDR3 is CASSARPGNTGELFF. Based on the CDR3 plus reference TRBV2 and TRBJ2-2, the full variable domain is EPEVTQTPSHQVTQMGQEVILRCVPISNHLYFYWYRQILGQKVEFLVSFYNNEISEKSEIFDDQFSVERPDGSNFTLKIRSTKLEDSAMYFCASSARPGNTGELFFGEGSRLTVL.

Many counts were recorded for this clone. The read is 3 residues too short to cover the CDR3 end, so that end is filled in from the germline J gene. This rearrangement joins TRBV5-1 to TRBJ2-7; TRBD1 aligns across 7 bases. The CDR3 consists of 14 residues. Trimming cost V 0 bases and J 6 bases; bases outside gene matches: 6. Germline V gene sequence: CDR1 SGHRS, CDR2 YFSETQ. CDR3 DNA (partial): TGCGCCAGCAGCTTGGTCGGCAGGGGGAGCGAG. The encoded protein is CASSLVGRGSE. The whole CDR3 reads CASSLVGRGSEQYF.

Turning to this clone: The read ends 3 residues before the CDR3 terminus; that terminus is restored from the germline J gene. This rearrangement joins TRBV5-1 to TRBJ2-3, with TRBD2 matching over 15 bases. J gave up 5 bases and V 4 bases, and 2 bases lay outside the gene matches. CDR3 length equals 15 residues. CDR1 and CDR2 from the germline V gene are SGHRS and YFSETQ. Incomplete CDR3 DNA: TGCGCCAGCAGCCTGGGACTAGCGGGGGGAGATACG. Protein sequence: CASSLGLAGGDT. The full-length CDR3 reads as CASSLGLAGGDTQYF. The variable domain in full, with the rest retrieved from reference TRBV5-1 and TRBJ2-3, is KAGVTQTPRYLIKTRGQQVTLSCSPISGHRSVSWYQQTPGQGLQFLFEYFSETQRNKGNFPGRFSGRQFSNSRSEMNVSTLELGDSALYLCASSLGLAGGDTQYFGPGTRLTVL.

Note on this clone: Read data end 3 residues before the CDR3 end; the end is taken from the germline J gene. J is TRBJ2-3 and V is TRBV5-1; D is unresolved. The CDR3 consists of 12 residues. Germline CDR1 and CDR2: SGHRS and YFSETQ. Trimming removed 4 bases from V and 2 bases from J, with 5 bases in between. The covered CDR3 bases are TGCGCCAGCAGCCTCTTCACAGATACG. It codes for CASSLFTDT. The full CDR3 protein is CASSLFTDTQYF.

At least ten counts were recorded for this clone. The sequenced CDR3 bases are TGTGCCAGCAGCCAAGAAGTAAGGGCTGAA. This encodes CASSQEVRAE. The CDR3 as a whole reads CASSQEVRAEAFF. The chain employs TRBV14 and TRBJ1-1, with no clear D. Read coverage stops 3 residues before the CDR3 terminus; the germline J gene supplies the remainder. The CDR3 has 13 residues. V lost 0 bases and J 6 bases, leaving 8 bases between the germline ends. CDR1 and CDR2 from the germline V gene are SGHDN and FVKESK.

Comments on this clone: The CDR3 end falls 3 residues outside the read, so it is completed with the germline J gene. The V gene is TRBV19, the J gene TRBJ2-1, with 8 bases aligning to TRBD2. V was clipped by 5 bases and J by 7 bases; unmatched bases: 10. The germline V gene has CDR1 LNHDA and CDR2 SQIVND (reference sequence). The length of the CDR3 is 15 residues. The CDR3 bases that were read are TGTGCCAGTAGTGTAACGGGGGGGCCGGGGAATGAG. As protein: CASSVTGGPGNE. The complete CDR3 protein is CASSVTGGPGNEQFF.

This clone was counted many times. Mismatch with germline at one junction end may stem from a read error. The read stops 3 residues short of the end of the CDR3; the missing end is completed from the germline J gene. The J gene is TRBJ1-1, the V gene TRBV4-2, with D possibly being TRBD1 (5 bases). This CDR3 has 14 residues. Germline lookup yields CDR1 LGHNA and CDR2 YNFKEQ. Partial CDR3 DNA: TGCGCCAGCAGCCAAGTTGCCGGGGGTACTGAA. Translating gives CASSQVAGGTE. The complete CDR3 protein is CASSQVAGGTEAFF.

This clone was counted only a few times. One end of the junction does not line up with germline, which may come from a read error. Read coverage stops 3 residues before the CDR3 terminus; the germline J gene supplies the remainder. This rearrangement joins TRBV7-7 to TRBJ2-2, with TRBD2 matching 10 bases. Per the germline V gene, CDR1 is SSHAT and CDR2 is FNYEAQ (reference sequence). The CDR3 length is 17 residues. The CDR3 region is CASSSGSSGGGTGELFF. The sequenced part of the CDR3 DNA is TGTGCTAGCAGCTCGGGTTCGAGCGGGGGGGGAACCGGGGAG.

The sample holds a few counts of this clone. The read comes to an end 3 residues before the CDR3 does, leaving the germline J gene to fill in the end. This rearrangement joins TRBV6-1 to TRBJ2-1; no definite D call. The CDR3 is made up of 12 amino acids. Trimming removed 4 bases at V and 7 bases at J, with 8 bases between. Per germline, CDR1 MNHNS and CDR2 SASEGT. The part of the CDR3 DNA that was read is TGTGCCAGCAGTGTCCACTGGAATGAG. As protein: CASSVHWNE. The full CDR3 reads CASSVHWNEQFF.

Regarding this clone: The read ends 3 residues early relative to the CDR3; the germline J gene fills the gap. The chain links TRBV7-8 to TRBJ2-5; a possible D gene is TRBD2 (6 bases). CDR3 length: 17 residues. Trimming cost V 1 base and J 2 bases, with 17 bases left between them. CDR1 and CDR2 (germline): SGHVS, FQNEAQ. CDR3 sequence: CASSLVPKGLPQETQYF. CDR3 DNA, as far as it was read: TGTGCCAGCAGCTTAGTGCCGAAAGGACTACCTCAAGAGACC. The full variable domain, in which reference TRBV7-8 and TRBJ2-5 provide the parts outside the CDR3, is GAGVSQSPRYKVAKRGQDVALRCDPISGHVSLFWYQQALGQGPEFLTYFQNEAQLDKSGLPSDRFFAERPEGSVSTLKIQRTQQEDSAVYLCASSLVPKGLPQETQYFGPGTRLLVL.

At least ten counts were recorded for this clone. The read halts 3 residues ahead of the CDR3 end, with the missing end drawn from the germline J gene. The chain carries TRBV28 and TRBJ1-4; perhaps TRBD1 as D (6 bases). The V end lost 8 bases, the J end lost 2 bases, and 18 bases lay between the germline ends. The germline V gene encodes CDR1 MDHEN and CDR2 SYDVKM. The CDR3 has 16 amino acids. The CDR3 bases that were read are TGTGCCAGCGCTTCGCCGTCAGGGGTGACTAATGAAAAA. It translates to CASASPSGVTNEK. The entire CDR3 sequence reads CASASPSGVTNEKLFF. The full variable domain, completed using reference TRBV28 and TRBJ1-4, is DVKVTQSSRYLVKRTGEKVFLECVQDMDHENMFWYRQDPGLGLRLIYFSYDVKMKEKGDIPEGYSVSREKKERFSLILESASTNQTSMYLCASASPSGVTNEKLFFGSGTQLSVL.

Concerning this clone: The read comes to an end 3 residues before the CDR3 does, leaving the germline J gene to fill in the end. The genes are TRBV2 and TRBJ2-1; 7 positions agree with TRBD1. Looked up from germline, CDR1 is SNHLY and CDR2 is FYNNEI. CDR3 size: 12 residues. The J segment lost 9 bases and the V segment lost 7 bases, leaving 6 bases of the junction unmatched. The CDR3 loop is CASKDRSVEQFF. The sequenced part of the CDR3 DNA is TGTGCCAGCAAGGACAGGTCAGTTGAG.

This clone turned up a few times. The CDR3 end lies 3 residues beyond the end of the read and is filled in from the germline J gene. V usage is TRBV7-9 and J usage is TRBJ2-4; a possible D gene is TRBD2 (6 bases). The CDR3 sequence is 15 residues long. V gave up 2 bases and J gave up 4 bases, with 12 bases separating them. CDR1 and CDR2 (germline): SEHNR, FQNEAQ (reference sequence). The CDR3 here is CASSLTGGVKNIQYF. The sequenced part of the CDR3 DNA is TGTGCCAGCAGCTTAACGGGCGGGGTAAAAAACATT.

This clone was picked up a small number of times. Incomplete CDR3 DNA: TGTGCCAGCAGCCCGGGACAGGGCCTCACAGATACG. Protein: CASSPGQGLTDT. The CDR3 in full is CASSPGQGLTDTQYF. The rearrangement uses TRBV11-3 and TRBJ2-3; 9 bases agree with TRBD1. The CDR3 end is not reached by the read, which stops 3 residues before it; the germline J gene fills it in. Germline V gene data show CDR1 as SGHNT and CDR2 as YENEEA. The junction had 5 bases not matched to a gene; V was cut back by 5 bases and J by 2 bases. This CDR3 spans 15 amino acids.

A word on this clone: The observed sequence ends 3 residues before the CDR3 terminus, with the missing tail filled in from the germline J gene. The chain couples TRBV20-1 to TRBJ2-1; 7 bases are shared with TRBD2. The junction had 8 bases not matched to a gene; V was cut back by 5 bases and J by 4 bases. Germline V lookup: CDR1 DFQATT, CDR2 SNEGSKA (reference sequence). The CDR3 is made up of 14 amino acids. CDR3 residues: CSAPRGNEYNEQFF. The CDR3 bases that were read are TGCAGTGCTCCGCGGGGGAACGAGTACAATGAG.

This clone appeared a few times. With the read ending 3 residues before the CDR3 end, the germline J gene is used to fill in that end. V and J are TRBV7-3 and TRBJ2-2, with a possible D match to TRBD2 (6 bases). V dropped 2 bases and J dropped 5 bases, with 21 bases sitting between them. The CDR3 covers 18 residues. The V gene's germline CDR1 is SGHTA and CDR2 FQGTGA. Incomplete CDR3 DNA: TGTGCCAGCAGCTTATCTCCATCCGAATTAAGCGGGACCGGGGAG. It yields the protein CASSLSPSELSGTGE. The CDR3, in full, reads CASSLSPSELSGTGELFF.

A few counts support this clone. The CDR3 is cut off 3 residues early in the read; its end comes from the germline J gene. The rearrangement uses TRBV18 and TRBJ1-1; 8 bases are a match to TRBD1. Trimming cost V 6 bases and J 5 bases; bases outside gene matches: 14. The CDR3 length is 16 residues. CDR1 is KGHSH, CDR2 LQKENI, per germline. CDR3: CASSPGQGRGGTEAFF. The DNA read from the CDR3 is TGTGCCAGCTCCCCCGGACAGGGAAGGGGGGGAACTGAA. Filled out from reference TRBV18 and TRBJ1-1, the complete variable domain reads NAGVMQNPRHLVRRRGQEARLRCSPMKGHSHVYWYRQLPEEGLKFMVYLQKENIIDESGMPKERFSAEFPKEGPSILRIQQVVRGDSAAYFCASSPGQGRGGTEAFFGQGTRLTVV.